This TCR beta chain was identified during a study of CD8+CD57+ T cells in acquired aplastic anemia. Study summary: Mean DNA quantity obtained from sorted CD4+ and CD8+ cells was 2.5 to 4 ug.

This clonotype has only a few counts. The antigen is unknown. The trim removed 5 bases at V and 0 bases at J, leaving 12 bases unmatched. The CDR3 sequence is 17 residues long. Per germline, CDR1 LNHDA and CDR2 SQIVND (reference sequence). Patients chosen for sequencing had shown CD8+CD57+ cell expansion by flow cytometry. Every one of the patients had aplastic anemia (severe, acquired). Sampling of blood occurred while the patients had still received no therapy. The use of genomic DNA as template underpinned the TCR beta VDJ and CDR3 profiling. MiXCR, run by TCRdb on the reads, gives a single entry per CDR3 protein. The table has a few hundred thousand distinct CDR3 sequences, roughly 50% seen once. Study-level findings and limits: Patients and controls had in common 25 to 30 CD8+ CDR3 sequences.

This clonotype was obtained from a human donor with aplastic anemia. This sequence joins TRBV19 and TRBJ1-1, with 7 bases aligning to TRBD1. Sequenced input: sorted CD4+, CD8+, or CD8+CD57+ T cells (not recorded which) from PBMCs. CDR3 sequence: CASSASSGQSMNTEAFF. DNA for the CDR3: TGTGCCAGTAGTGCCTCCTCGGGACAGTCGATGAACACTGAAGCTTTCTTT.